What follows are 30 T cell receptor beta chains derived from one specimen sequenced in a study of blood T cell repertoires in COVID-19. Assay used: immunoSEQ multiplex PCR; TCRdb lists only in-frame clones, some missing. The repertoire holds 45,000 to 70,000 clones, with roughly 87% as singletons. The sample taken for sequencing was peripheral blood. Receptors originate from an elderly woman with COVID-19, enrolled during active disease.

The CDR3 is CASSQTLAGGPETQYF. The DNA of the CDR3 is TGTGCCAGCAGCCAAACCCTAGCGGGGGGGCCAGAGACCCAGTACTTC. The J gene is TRBJ2-5, the V gene TRBV4-2, with 12 bases identical to TRBD2. The germline gives CDR1 LGHNA, CDR2 YNFKEQ. The V and J ends lost 2 bases and 4 bases, in that order; junction bases with no gene match: 5. This CDR3 has 16 amino acids.

This clone was counted a few times. The V call is TRBV4-1, the J call TRBJ2-5; D may be TRBD1 (5 bases). V dropped 0 bases and J dropped 4 bases, with 30 bases sitting between them. Per germline, CDR1 MGHRA and CDR2 YSYEKL. CDR3 length: 21 amino acids. CDR3 in amino acids: CASSQEPPADTTGGFSETQYF. As DNA, the CDR3 is TGCGCCAGCAGCCAAGAGCCCCCCGCGGACACTACGGGCGGTTTTTCAGAGACCCAGTACTTC.

This clone was seen a few times. This chain uses TRBV9 with TRBJ2-2; 7 bases fit TRBD2. Unmatched junction bases numbered 11, after V lost 3 bases and J lost 6 bases. Germline values: CDR1 SGDLS, CDR2 YYNGEE. This CDR3 has 16 residues. CDR3 loop: CASSAREGIRAGELFF. CDR3 in DNA: TGTGCCAGCAGCGCCAGGGAGGGGATTAGAGCCGGGGAGCTGTTTTTT. The full variable domain, with the rest looked up from reference TRBV9 and TRBJ2-2, is DSGVTQTPKHLITATGQRVTLRCSPRSGDLSVYWYQQSLDQGLQFLIQYYNGEERAKGNILERFSAQQFPDLHSELNLSSLELGDSALYFCASSAREGIRAGELFFGEGSRLTVL.

The chain joins TRBV3-1 (or the pseudogene TRBV3-2) to TRBJ2-3; D call uncertain. The CDR3 extends over 14 amino acids. CDR1 LGHDT and CDR2 YNNKEL come from the germline V gene (reference sequence). The germline V and J ends were trimmed by 2 bases and 1 base, with 7 bases remaining between them. The CDR3 protein is CASSQPPGTDTQYF. The CDR3 nucleotides read TGTGCCAGCAGCCAACCTCCTGGCACAGATACGCAGTATTTT.

The V and J genes are TRBV3-1 (or the pseudogene TRBV3-2) and TRBJ1-6, with a tentative D call TRBD1 (6 bases). CDR3 length equals 16 residues. Trimming stripped 4 bases from V and 3 bases from J, with 13 bases between. Germline CDR1 reads LGHDT; CDR2 reads YNNKEL (reference sequence). CDR3 coding DNA: TGTGCCAGCAGCCGACTACAGGGAAGCTATAATTCACCCCTCCACTTT. Amino acid sequence: CASSRLQGSYNSPLHF.

This clone was seen a single time. The chain joins TRBV11-3 to TRBJ1-6, with TRBD1 identical over 12 bases. The V gene end was trimmed by 6 bases and the J gene end by 8 bases; junction bases not matched to a gene: 8. The germline CDR1 and CDR2 sequences are SGHNT and YENEEA. CDR3 length: 16 residues. The CDR3 nucleotides are TGTGCCAGCAGTCTCCCGGGACAGGGGGCGGATTCACCCCTCCACTTT. Translation: CASSLPGQGADSPLHF.

The gene calls are TRBV18 and TRBJ1-6; tentatively, D is TRBD1 (6 bases). In germline, CDR1 is KGHSH, CDR2 LQKENI. V lost 6 bases and J lost 1, with 13 bases in between. The CDR3 contains 16 residues. The CDR3 sequence: CASSVSQGSYNSPLHF. The DNA of the CDR3 is TGTGCCAGCTCCGTGTCGCAGGGGTCCTATAATTCACCCCTCCACTTT.

V gene TRBV3-1 (or the pseudogene TRBV3-2) combines with J gene TRBJ1-5; D may be TRBD1 (5 bases). The V gene lost 3 bases and the J gene lost 9 bases, with 15 bases spanning the gap. The length of the CDR3 is 14 residues. Germline V gene data show CDR1 as LGHDT and CDR2 as YNNKEL (reference sequence). CDR3 in DNA: TGTGCCAGCAGCCAGGGAAAACAGGTGGGGCCCCAGCATTTT. Translating gives CASSQGKQVGPQHF.

The genes are TRBV10-2 and TRBJ2-7; maybe TRBD2 (6 bases). Germline V lookup: CDR1 WSHSY, CDR2 SAAADI. This CDR3 region has 12 residues. Trimming removed 8 bases from V and 3 bases from J, with 11 bases in between. Written as DNA, the CDR3 is TGCGCCAGCGGCGGGACTTTCTACGAGCAGTACTTC. Protein sequence: CASGGTFYEQYF.

The chain combines TRBV6-4 with TRBJ2-1; tentatively, D is TRBD2 (5 bases). The CDR3 has 13 residues. Germline values: CDR1 MRHNA, CDR2 SNTAGT. V lost 6 bases and J lost 1, with 7 bases in between. This chain's CDR3 is CASSAGSYNEQFF. The CDR3 DNA reads TGTGCCAGCAGCGCGGGTTCCTACAATGAGCAGTTCTTC.

The rearrangement uses TRBV5-1 and TRBJ1-2, with D possibly TRBD1 on 6 matching bases. This CDR3 is 17 amino acids long. The V gene lost 4 bases and the J gene lost 1 base, with 20 bases spanning the gap. The V gene's germline CDR1 is SGHRS and CDR2 YFSETQ. The CDR3 reads CASSGALSPDSNYGYTF. The CDR3 DNA follows: TGCGCCAGCAGCGGGGCTCTCTCGCCGGACAGTAACTATGGCTACACCTTC.

This chain joins TRBV5-1 and TRBJ2-3; 10 nucleotides align to TRBD1. CDR1 is SGHRS, CDR2 YFSETQ, per germline. This CDR3 spans 16 amino acids. The ends lost 4 bases at V and 3 bases at J; junction bases unmatched: 8. CDR3 sequence reads: CASSRLGGQGTDTQYF. CDR3 in DNA: TGCGCCAGCAGCCGCTTGGGGGGACAGGGGACAGATACGCAGTATTTT.

This chain joins TRBV6-6 and TRBJ2-7; D is perhaps TRBD1 (5 bases). CDR1 is MNHNY and CDR2 is SVGAGI in the germline V gene (reference sequence). V was shortened by 5 bases and J by 0 bases, with 17 bases between the two germline ends. CDR3 length equals 16 residues. CDR3 bases: TGTGCCAGCAGTCCGAGACAGAGAGATAGCTCCTACGAGCAGTACTTC. It yields the protein CASSPRQRDSSYEQYF.

The genes are TRBV11-2 and TRBJ2-5, with 9 bases aligning to TRBD1. This CDR3 has 16 residues. With V trimmed by 2 bases and J by 6 bases, 10 bases remained unmatched. The germline CDR1 and CDR2 sequences are SGHAT and FQNNGV. The CDR3 sequence: CASSLLPTGGLKTQYF. CDR3 nucleotides: TGTGCCAGCAGCTTACTTCCTACAGGGGGCCTCAAGACCCAGTACTTC.

The gene calls are TRBV6-5 and TRBJ2-5, with D tentatively TRBD2 (7 bases). Germline assignment: CDR1 MNHEY and CDR2 SVGAGI. V lost 8 bases, J lost 2 bases, and 12 bases lay in between. The CDR3 totals 13 residues. This CDR3 is CASARGLQETQYF. The CDR3 DNA is TGTGCCAGCGCGCGGGGGCTGCAAGAGACCCAGTACTTC.

The rearrangement links TRBV30 to TRBJ1-6, with 7 positions matching TRBD1. This CDR3 comprises 15 residues. The germline V gene has CDR1 GTSNPN and CDR2 SVGIG (reference sequence). With V trimmed by 4 bases and J by 4 bases, 7 bases remained unmatched. The CDR3 DNA is TGTGCCTGGAAAACGACAGGGACATATAATTCACCCCTCCACTTT. It translates to CAWKTTGTYNSPLHF.

The gene calls are TRBV27 and TRBJ2-3, with D possibly matching TRBD1 (5 bases). CDR3 size: 16 residues. From germline, CDR1 is MNHEY and CDR2 SMNVEV (reference sequence). Trimming removed 5 bases from V and 0 bases from J, with 15 bases in between. CDR3 sequence: CASSLRTLTSTDTQYF. CDR3 DNA: TGTGCCAGCAGTCTTCGGACACTAACTAGCACAGATACGCAGTATTTT.

This clone was seen more than once but under ten times. The gene calls are TRBV6-6 and TRBJ1-5; 7 bases are shared with TRBD1. The CDR3 consists of 14 residues. CDR1 is MNHNY, CDR2 SVGAGI, per germline (reference sequence). J lost 4 bases, V lost 8 bases, and 8 bases had no gene match. The CDR3 here is CASGLGTENQPQHF. The CDR3 DNA is TGTGCCAGCGGACTTGGGACAGAAAATCAGCCCCAGCATTTT.

V is TRBV30 and J is TRBJ1-2, with D possibly TRBD1 on 5 matching bases. Germline CDR1 and CDR2: GTSNPN and SVGIG (reference sequence). This CDR3 spans 11 amino acids. Trimming removed 8 bases at V and 4 bases at J, with 11 bases between. CDR3 residues: CALQVAYGYTF. The CDR3, as DNA: TGTGCCCTACAGGTTGCCTATGGCTACACCTTC.

The chain has TRBV9 and TRBJ1-3; D not certain. This CDR3 spans 14 amino acids. Germline CDR1 and CDR2: SGDLS and YYNGEE. The V gene lost 1 base and the J gene lost 4 bases, with 9 bases spanning the gap. The CDR3 nucleotides are TGTGCCAGCAGCGTATCGACTGAAGGAAACACCATATATTTT. Protein sequence: CASSVSTEGNTIYF.

V is TRBV2 and J is TRBJ2-7, with D maybe TRBD1 (6 bases). The V and J ends lost 7 bases and 2 bases respectively, with 18 bases between them. CDR3 length: 15 amino acids. Germline CDR1 is SNHLY and CDR2 is FYNNEI. The chain's CDR3 is CASIGSDRFTYEQYF. Here the CDR3 DNA reads TGTGCCAGCATTGGTTCCGACAGGTTTACCTACGAGCAGTACTTC. The variable domain in full, completed from reference TRBV2 and TRBJ2-7, reads EPEVTQTPSHQVTQMGQEVILRCVPISNHLYFYWYRQILGQKVEFLVSFYNNEISEKSEIFDDQFSVERPDGSNFTLKIRSTKLEDSAMYFCASIGSDRFTYEQYFGPGTRLTVT.

This clone is a singleton in its sample. The chain employs TRBV30 and TRBJ2-7; D is unclear. The V gene lost 2 bases and the J gene lost 6 bases, with 11 bases spanning the gap. This CDR3 region has 12 residues. Germline V gives CDR1 GTSNPN, CDR2 SVGIG (reference sequence). The CDR3 nucleotides are TGTGCCTGGAGTCTTACACCTCCCGAGCAGTACTTC. Amino acid sequence: CAWSLTPPEQYF.

The chain combines TRBV5-4 with TRBJ2-5; TRBD2 agrees at 14 bases. Looked up from germline, CDR1 is SGHNT and CDR2 is YYREEE (reference sequence). J was trimmed by 2 bases and V by 4 bases; bases with no gene match: 10. The CDR3 contains 18 residues. The CDR3 protein is CASSPGATSGGAQETQYF. For the CDR3, the DNA is TGTGCCAGCAGCCCGGGGGCGACTAGCGGGGGGGCGCAAGAGACCCAGTACTTC.

The chain links TRBV7-6 to TRBJ2-2; 8 nucleotides agree with TRBD1. The V segment lost 3 bases and the J segment 6 bases; nucleotides outside the gene matches: 12. Germline V gives CDR1 SGHVS, CDR2 FNYEAQ. This CDR3 has 17 amino acids. The DNA for the CDR3 is TGTGCCAGCAGCTTGTTCACCTCTAGGACAGGGCCCGGGGAGCTGTTTTTT. Its protein is CASSLFTSRTGPGELFF.

CDR3 loop: CASSVQGRRDTEAFF. The CDR3 nucleotides are TGTGCCAGCAGCGTACAGGGGAGGCGTGACACTGAAGCTTTCTTT. This chain connects TRBV5-4 to TRBJ1-1; 7 bases are shared with TRBD1. The J segment lost 3 bases and the V segment lost 4 bases, leaving 9 bases of the junction unmatched. This CDR3 contains 15 residues. Germline assignment: CDR1 SGHNT and CDR2 YYREEE (reference sequence). Supplemented by reference TRBV5-4 and TRBJ1-1, the full variable domain reads ETGVTQSPTHLIKTRGQQVTLRCSSQSGHNTVSWYQQALGQGPQFIFQYYREEENGRGNFPPRFSGLQFPNYSSELNVNALELDDSALYLCASSVQGRRDTEAFFGQGTRLTVV.

This chain connects TRBV4-2 to TRBJ2-2, with TRBD1 identical over 8 bases. Germline V CDR1 and CDR2: LGHNA, YNFKEQ. The trim removed 4 bases at V and 2 bases at J, leaving 6 bases unmatched. CDR3 length equals 16 residues. The CDR3 protein is CASSRKQGENTGELFF. In DNA form, the CDR3 reads TGTGCCAGCAGCCGGAAACAGGGGGAAAACACCGGGGAGCTGTTTTTT.

The chain is built from TRBV18 and TRBJ1-1; D not certain. Germline assignment: CDR1 KGHSH and CDR2 LQKENI. V dropped 6 bases and J dropped 2 bases, with 10 bases sitting between them. This CDR3 spans 13 amino acids. Written as DNA, the CDR3 is TGTGCCAGCTCTTCCCGGGAAAACACTGAAGCTTTCTTT. Amino acid sequence: CASSSRENTEAFF.

This chain joins TRBV6-5 and TRBJ1-5, with D perhaps TRBD1 (5 bases). Germline V gene sequence: CDR1 MNHEY, CDR2 SVGAGI. CDR3 length equals 15 residues. V gave up 7 bases and J gave up 0 bases, with 13 bases separating them. This CDR3 reads CASNGGGFSNQPQHF. CDR3 DNA: TGTGCCAGCAACGGGGGGGGGTTTAGCAATCAGCCCCAGCATTTT.

The chain couples TRBV30 to TRBJ2-3; weak D call: TRBD2 (6 bases). Trimming removed 7 bases from V and 3 bases from J, with 20 bases in between. Germline CDR1 is GTSNPN and CDR2 is SVGIG (reference sequence). The CDR3 has 15 residues. The CDR3 DNA follows: TGTGCCTCCCGCTGGGCTAGCGCTTTGACAGATACGCAGTATTTT. This encodes CASRWASALTDTQYF.

The chain recombines TRBV6-5 with TRBJ2-4, with D uncertain. V gave up 4 bases and J gave up 8 bases, with 9 bases separating them. The germline V gene encodes CDR1 MNHEY and CDR2 SVGAGI. The CDR3 has 12 residues. The DNA of the CDR3 is TGTGCCAGCAGTTCGCCAGAGGACATTCAGTACTTC. Its protein product is CASSSPEDIQYF.